The 20 T cell receptor beta chains reported below all come from one sample, sequenced in a study of T cells in women clearing cervical HPV infection. Clones were read by immunoSEQ multiplex PCR, and TCRdb kept only the in-frame ones, dropping some. Its listing shows approximately 44,000 clones. Sequenced material: blood buffy coat. Receptors were obtained from a woman aged 18-70 years with a cervical HPV16 infection that either progressed to CIN3+ or cleared (not recorded which).

The covered CDR3 bases are TGCAGTGCGCCCGCGACTAGCGGGAGGGCCTACGAG. Residues: CSAPATSGRAYE. The whole CDR3 protein is CSAPATSGRAYEQYF. This rearrangement joins TRBV20-1 to TRBJ2-7; 14 bases match TRBD2. The read ends 3 residues early relative to the CDR3; the germline J gene fills the gap. CDR3 size: 15 residues. The V segment lost 6 bases and the J segment 2 bases; nucleotides outside the gene matches: 6. Germline CDR1 reads DFQATT; CDR2 reads SNEGSKA (reference sequence).

Partial CDR3 DNA: TGTGCCAGCAGTCACTCCCCGACAGGGTGGAATTCACCG. Residues: CASSHSPTGWNSP. The whole CDR3 reads CASSHSPTGWNSPLFF. The chain recombines TRBV2 with TRBJ2-2; TRBD1 aligns across 7 bases. The read halts 3 residues ahead of the CDR3 end, with the missing end drawn from the germline J gene. Germline values: CDR1 SNHLY, CDR2 FYNNEI. This CDR3 is built from 16 residues.

For this clone: The read is 3 residues too short to cover the CDR3 end, so that end is filled in from the germline J gene. The chain joins TRBV5-1 to TRBJ1-2; 10 bases line up with TRBD1. The CDR3 runs 14 residues. V trimming: 4 bases; J trimming: 6 bases; junction bases outside the gene matches: 6. Germline CDR1 reads SGHRS; CDR2 reads YFSETQ. The CDR3 loop is CASSTQTGGDGYTF. The sequenced part of the CDR3 DNA is TGCGCCAGCAGCACCCAGACAGGGGGCGATGGC. The entire variable domain, with the rest obtained from reference TRBV5-1 and TRBJ1-2, is as follows: KAGVTQTPRYLIKTRGQQVTLSCSPISGHRSVSWYQQTPGQGLQFLFEYFSETQRNKGNFPGRFSGRQFSNSRSEMNVSTLELGDSALYLCASSTQTGGDGYTFGSGTRLTVV.

Here the CDR3 reads CASSPPAGVQNIQYF. The covered CDR3 bases are TGTGCCAGCAGCCCCCCCGCGGGAGTTCAAAACATT. This chain connects TRBV6-2 or TRBV6-3 to TRBJ2-4; the match to TRBD2 covers 7 bases. The read halts 3 residues ahead of the CDR3 end, with the missing end drawn from the germline J gene. The CDR3 runs 15 residues. V was pared by 6 bases and J by 5 bases, with 10 bases of the junction left unmatched. Germline CDR1 is MNHEY and CDR2 is SVGEGT.

As to this clone: The sequence runs out 3 residues before the end of the CDR3; the remainder is reconstructed from the germline J gene. The chain carries TRBV18 and TRBJ1-4; the D gene is possibly TRBD1 (6 bases). The germline V gene encodes CDR1 KGHSH and CDR2 LQKENI. V was clipped by 3 bases and J by 0 bases, with 14 bases between them. This CDR3 region has 17 residues. CDR3 bases read: TGTGCCAGCTCACCCAGATTCGGACAGTCAACTAATGAAAAA. It yields the protein CASSPRFGQSTNEK. The whole CDR3 protein reads CASSPRFGQSTNEKLFF.

Of note for this clone: The observed sequence ends 3 residues before the CDR3 terminus, with the missing tail filled in from the germline J gene. This chain connects TRBV5-1 to TRBJ2-2, with D perhaps TRBD2 (6 bases). The V end lost 4 bases, the J end lost 3 bases, and 16 bases lay between the germline ends. CDR1 is SGHRS and CDR2 is YFSETQ in the germline V gene. The CDR3 is made up of 16 amino acids. CDR3 loop: CASSPLGGTHTGELFF. CDR3 DNA (partial): TGCGCCAGCAGCCCCCTGGGCGGGACTCACACCGGGGAG.

This chain's CDR3 is CSAGTRQGGGEAFF. The covered CDR3 bases are TGCAGTGCTGGAACACGACAGGGAGGGGGAGAA. The genes are TRBV20-1 and TRBJ1-1; 7 nucleotides line up with TRBD1. With the read ending 3 residues before the CDR3 end, the germline J gene is used to fill in that end. Looked up from germline, CDR1 is DFQATT and CDR2 is SNEGSKA (reference sequence). The length of the CDR3 is 14 residues.

To note about this clone: The CDR3 goes on 3 residues after the read ends, and that part is filled in from the germline J gene. The chain combines TRBV7-2 with TRBJ1-6; 7 bases agree with TRBD1. The CDR3 has 12 residues. Germline CDR1 SGHTA, CDR2 FQGNSA. CDR3 region: CASSPTGAPLHF. CDR3 DNA, as far as it was read: TGTGCCAGCAGCCCTACAGGGGCGCCC.

As concerns this clone: The read stops 3 residues short of the end of the CDR3; the missing end is completed from the germline J gene. The V and J genes are TRBV30 and TRBJ2-7, with 9 bases identical to TRBD2. The ends lost 3 bases at V and 2 bases at J; junction bases unmatched: 5. Looked up from germline, CDR1 is GTSNPN and CDR2 is SVGIG (reference sequence). This CDR3 is 14 amino acids long. CDR3 DNA, as far as it was read: TGTGCCTGGAGGACTAGCGGTTTAACCTACGAG. This sequence encodes CAWRTSGLTYE. The CDR3, in full, reads CAWRTSGLTYEQYF. The full variable domain, its missing parts supplied by reference TRBV30 and TRBJ2-7, is SQTIHQWPATLVQPVGSPLSLECTVEGTSNPNLYWYRQAAGRGLQLLFYSVGIGQISSEVPQNLSASRPQDRQFILSSKKLLLSDSGFYLCAWRTSGLTYEQYFGPGTRLTVT.

As to this clone: The CDR3 end lies 3 residues beyond the end of the read and is filled in from the germline J gene. The J gene is TRBJ2-3, the V gene TRBV11-3, with D possibly matching TRBD2 (7 bases). This CDR3 is 14 amino acids long. Per germline, CDR1 SGHNT and CDR2 YENEEA. V gave up 3 bases and J gave up 2 bases, with 9 bases separating them. CDR3 DNA, as far as it was read: TGTGCCAGCAGCTTGGGGGGGCCCACAGATACG. The encoded protein is CASSLGGPTDT. In full, the CDR3 reads CASSLGGPTDTQYF. The full variable domain, completed using reference TRBV11-3 and TRBJ2-3, is EAGVVQSPRYKIIEKKQPVAFWCNPISGHNTLYWYLQNLGQGPELLIRYENEEAVDDSQLPKDRFSAERLKGVDSTLKIQPAELGDSAVYLCASSLGGPTDTQYFGPGTRLTVL.

Concerning this clone: The read comes to an end 3 residues before the CDR3 does, leaving the germline J gene to fill in the end. This chain connects TRBV20-1 to TRBJ2-1, with D perhaps TRBD2 (6 bases). The CDR3 extends over 15 amino acids. CDR1 and CDR2 from the germline V gene are DFQATT and SNEGSKA (reference sequence). Trimming cost V 1 base and J 0 bases, with 10 bases left between them. The CDR3 bases that were read are TGCAGTGCTAGAGTTGCTAGCGTCTCCTACAATGAG. The encoded protein is CSARVASVSYNE. The CDR3 reads in full as CSARVASVSYNEQFF.

Partial CDR3 DNA: TGTGCCAGCAGCTCGAGCGGGTTCTCCTACAATGAG. It yields the protein CASSSSGFSYNE. The CDR3 reads in full as CASSSSGFSYNEQFF. The V gene is TRBV7-2, the J gene TRBJ2-1, with a possible D match to TRBD2 (6 bases). The read terminates 3 residues before the CDR3 end, so the remaining end is supplied by the germline J gene. The germline CDR1 and CDR2 sequences are SGHTA and FQGNSA. CDR3 length equals 15 residues. With 4 bases removed from V and 0 bases from J, the gap between germline ends came to 10 bases.

Remarks on this clone: With the read ending 3 residues before the CDR3 end, the germline J gene is used to fill in that end. Other DNA variants within this sample encode the same CDR3. This chain uses TRBV6-2 or TRBV6-3 with TRBJ1-3; D call uncertain. Germline-derived CDR1 and CDR2 are MNHEY and SVGEGT. V lost 8 bases and J 1 base, leaving 15 bases between the germline ends. This CDR3 comprises 15 residues. The CDR3 protein is CASYPLQSSGNTIYF. The CDR3 DNA, read in part, is TGTGCCAGCTATCCTCTACAGAGTTCTGGAAACACC.

On this clone itself: The read halts 3 residues ahead of the CDR3 end, with the missing end drawn from the germline J gene. The chain recombines TRBV11-3 with TRBJ2-5; possibly TRBD2 for D (5 bases). Germline loops: CDR1 SGHNT, CDR2 YENEEA. V was pared by 5 bases and J by 4 bases, with 17 bases between. There are 15 residues in the CDR3. The sequenced part of the CDR3 DNA is TGTGCCAGCAGCGAGGGTCTCGGGGAAGCAGAGACC. It yields the protein CASSEGLGEAET. In full, the CDR3 reads CASSEGLGEAETQYF.

As for this clone: The read ends 3 residues early relative to the CDR3; the germline J gene fills the gap. The chain combines TRBV10-3 with TRBJ2-3; 12 bases are shared with TRBD2. Germline lookup yields CDR1 ENHRY and CDR2 SYGVKD. Trimming took 11 bases from V and 5 from J; bases not matched to a gene: 5. The CDR3 is 13 amino acids. CDR3 residues: CALALAGGDTQYF. The sequenced CDR3 bases are TGTGCCCTAGCACTAGCGGGAGGAGATACG.

For this clone: Sequencing ends 3 residues short of the CDR3 end; the germline J gene provides the rest. This chain links TRBV7-2 with TRBJ2-7, with a weak D call TRBD2 (5 bases). The CDR3 is 13 residues long. The germline gives CDR1 SGHTA, CDR2 FQGNSA. V dropped 8 bases and J dropped 2 bases, with 13 bases sitting between them. The part of the CDR3 DNA that was read is TGTGCCAGCTCCTCCCGGGGTGCCTACGAG. Translated: CASSSRGAYE. The entire CDR3 protein reads CASSSRGAYEQYF. The full variable domain, completed using reference TRBV7-2 and TRBJ2-7, is GAGVSQSPSNKVTEKGKDVELRCDPISGHTALYWYRQSLGQGLEFLIYFQGNSAPDKSGLPSDRFSAERTGGSVSTLTIQRTQQEDSAVYLCASSSRGAYEQYFGPGTRLTVT.

This chain's CDR3 is CASSPYWREGDEQYF. The CDR3 bases that were read are TGTGCCAGTAGCCCCTACTGGCGGGAGGGGGACGAG. The chain couples TRBV19 to TRBJ2-7, with 9 bases aligning to TRBD2. The read ends 3 residues shy of where the CDR3 ends; the end is completed using the germline J gene. After removal of 6 bases from V and 5 bases from J, the junction contained 11 bases not matched to a gene. Germline-derived CDR1 and CDR2 are LNHDA and SQIVND (reference sequence). This CDR3 is 15 amino acids long.

Concerning this clone: The sequenced fragment ends 3 residues before the CDR3 boundary, so the rest is inferred from the germline J gene. The chain joins TRBV30 to TRBJ1-2, with D perhaps matching TRBD1 (5 bases). The CDR3 has 15 amino acids. Germline-derived CDR1 and CDR2 are GTSNPN and SVGIG (reference sequence). The CDR3 bases that were read are TGTGCCTGGAGTACCCTGGGGGGGGGTCTGGATACC. It is translated as CAWSTLGGGLDT. The CDR3 as a whole reads CAWSTLGGGLDTYTF.

Concerning this clone: The CDR3 end is not reached by the read, which stops 3 residues before it; the germline J gene fills it in. The rearrangement joins TRBV5-1 to TRBJ2-1; 9 nucleotides agree with TRBD1. The ends lost 3 bases at V and 0 bases at J; junction bases unmatched: 1. This CDR3 has 15 residues. From germline, CDR1 is SGHRS and CDR2 YFSETQ. The CDR3 region is CASSWGQGSYNEQFF. CDR3 DNA (partial): TGCGCCAGCAGCTGGGGACAGGGCTCCTACAATGAG.

In the case of this clone: Sequencing ends 3 residues short of the CDR3 end; the germline J gene provides the rest. The rearrangement uses TRBV20-1 and TRBJ2-1; 7 positions agree with TRBD2. CDR3 size: 13 residues. The germline gives CDR1 DFQATT, CDR2 SNEGSKA (reference sequence). Trimming took 5 bases from V and 8 from J; bases not matched to a gene: 9. This chain's CDR3 is CSAAGLQRDEQFF. Incomplete CDR3 DNA: TGCAGTGCTGCGGGACTACAGAGAGATGAG.